This record covers a single T cell receptor (beta chain). Its target is not known. Profiling relied on immunoSEQ multiplex PCR, and the TCRdb table lists in-frame clones only, not all of them. The top ten hold around 24% of the sample, which has 150,000 to 170,000 clones, 75% to 90% seen once. CDR1 is MGHDK, CDR2 SYGVNS, per germline. This CDR3 contains 12 residues. Trimming removed 0 bases from V and 6 bases from J, with 5 bases in between. These data originate in a study of cytomegalovirus exposure and HLA in healthy donors. Overall study results and limits: Testing in vitro showed a few CMV-associated chains specific for CMV antigens. Published work reported that the classifier diagnosed cytomegalovirus status with high specificity and sensitivity. The investigators catalogued 160 or so TCR beta chains as cytomegalovirus-associated.

From the roughly 110-subject validation cohort, which was separate from the roughly 710-subject first cohort, the donors were drawn. The origin of this receptor is a man between 18 and 29 years old in good health and CMV-seropositive. The material sequenced was PBMCs. V gene TRBV25-1 combines with J gene TRBJ2-5, with D unclear. The CDR3 is CASSEYQKTQYF. The CDR3 nucleotides read TGTGCCAGCAGTGAATATCAAAAGACCCAGTACTTC. The whole variable domain, remainder taken from reference TRBV25-1 and TRBJ2-5, is EADIYQTPRYLVIGTGKKITLECSQTMGHDKMYWYQQDPGMELHLIHYSYGVNSTEKGDLSSESTVSRIRTEHFPLTLESARPSHTSQYLCASSEYQKTQYFGPGTRLLVL.